These 2 T cell receptor beta chains were sequenced from one sample in a study of OX40 agonist ivuxolimab in advanced cancers. The assay was immunoSEQ multiplex PCR, and TCRdb's table has in-frame clones only and misses some. Found here are 50,000 to 70,000 clones, 75% to 90% of them singletons; the top ten hold approximately 0.4%. The input for sequencing was CD4+ or CD8+ T cells sorted from blood, taken in a trial of the OX40 agonist ivuxolimab. The receptors originated from an adult with an advanced solid tumor such as melanoma, head and neck, liver or kidney cancer.

J is TRBJ1-2 and V is TRBV30; D perhaps matches TRBD1 (5 bases). This CDR3 region has 18 residues. The V and J ends lost 5 bases and 2 bases respectively, with 27 bases between them. CDR1 is GTSNPN and CDR2 is SVGIG in the germline V gene (reference sequence). CDR3 region: CAWGFSAVWGEKNYGYTF. The CDR3 bases are TGTGCCTGGGGTTTTTCAGCGGTTTGGGGGGAAAAAAACTATGGCTACACCTTC.

The chain combines TRBV6-1 with TRBJ2-7, with D perhaps matching TRBD1 (6 bases). CDR3 size: 14 residues. Germline CDR1 and CDR2: MNHNS and SASEGT. V shed 1 base and J shed 6 bases, with 13 bases lying between them. CDR3 amino acids: CASSEGNHRAEQYF. CDR3 bases: TGTGCCAGCAGTGAAGGGAACCACAGGGCCGAGCAGTACTTC.